Detailed here is one T cell receptor (beta chain). Its matching antigen is unknown. The conserved closing phenylalanine or tryptophan is absent in this CDR3, likely reflecting a read error. The data belong to a study of tumor and adjacent non-tumor tissue in lung cancer. Findings and limits, study-wide: Patients with more diverse tumor TCRs had worse survival.

TCRbeta libraries were built with three rounds of nested PCR, modified from ARM-PCR. TCRdb analysed the multiplex PCR reads with MiXCR anew, one entry per CDR3 protein. The sample has fewer than 85,000 distinct CDR3 sequences; under 80% are singletons. V lost 0 bases to trimming and J lost 11 bases, with 17 bases between them. CDR3 length equals 15 residues. CDR1 SGHAT and CDR2 FQNNGV come from the germline V gene. RNA was extracted from bulk tissue without any cell sorting. The sequenced material came from lung tumor tissue. The chain couples TRBV11-2 to TRBJ1-5; a possible D gene is TRBD1 (5 bases). This TCR was recovered from a woman aged 50 to 65 with non-small cell lung cancer. The CDR3: CASSLDDRGSQAQHL. CDR3 in DNA: TGTGCCAGCAGCTTAGACGACAGAGGTTCCCAGGCCCAGCATTTA.